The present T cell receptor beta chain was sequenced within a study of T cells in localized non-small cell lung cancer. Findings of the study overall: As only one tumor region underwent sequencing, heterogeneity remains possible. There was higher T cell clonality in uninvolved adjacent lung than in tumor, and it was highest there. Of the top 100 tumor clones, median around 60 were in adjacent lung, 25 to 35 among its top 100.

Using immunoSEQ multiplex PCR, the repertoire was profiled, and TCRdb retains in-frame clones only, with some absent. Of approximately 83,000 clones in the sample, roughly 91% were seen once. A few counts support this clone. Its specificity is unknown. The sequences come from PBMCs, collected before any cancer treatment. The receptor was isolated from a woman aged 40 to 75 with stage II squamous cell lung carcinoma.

The CDR3 loop reads CAISRDLGANYGYTF. Here the CDR3 DNA reads TGTGCCATTTCCCGAGACTTAGGGGCTAACTATGGCTACACCTTC. This sequence joins TRBV6-1 and TRBJ1-2, with D maybe TRBD1 (5 bases). Trimming stripped 10 bases from V and 0 bases from J, with 18 bases between. CDR1 and CDR2 from the germline V gene are MNHNS and SASEGT. This CDR3 has 15 amino acids.